These 22 T cell receptor beta chains share one sample of origin, sequenced in a study of T cells in Graves' hyperthyroidism and ophthalmopathy. RNA transcripts were the template for amplifying TCR beta CDR3 regions. The HTBI primer set served for first-round RT-PCR of the TCR CDR3. TCRdb ran MiXCR on the multiplex PCR reads and lists one entry per CDR3 protein. In the table there are about 540,000 distinct CDR3 sequences, 35% to 55% of which are singletons. The sequenced sample was peripheral blood or thyroid tissue (not recorded which). The receptors come from a woman in her late teens or twenties with Graves' hyperthyroidism.

This clonotype was picked up one time. The chain links TRBV29-1 to TRBJ2-1, with TRBD1 identical over 11 bases. J gave up 7 bases and V 4 bases, and 9 bases lay outside the gene matches. There are 15 residues in the CDR3. Per the germline V gene, CDR1 is SQVTM and CDR2 is ANQGSEA. The DNA for the CDR3 is TGCAGCGTTGCCCCAAGGACAGGGGGCTTAAATGAGCAGTTCTTC. Encoded protein: CSVAPRTGGLNEQFF.

This clonotype has just one count. V is TRBV29-1 and J is TRBJ2-6; tentatively, D is TRBD2 (6 bases). Trimming removed 0 bases from V and 4 bases from J, with 7 bases in between. The germline V gene has CDR1 SQVTM and CDR2 ANQGSEA. This CDR3 contains 14 residues. Here the CDR3 reads CSVEDRGGANVLTF. For the CDR3, the DNA is TGCAGCGTTGAAGATCGGGGGGGGGCCAACGTCCTGACTTTC.

The chain has TRBV29-1 and TRBJ1-2; the match to TRBD1 covers 8 bases. Germline CDR1 reads SQVTM; CDR2 reads ANQGSEA. This CDR3 has 12 residues. Losses at the gene ends were 7 bases for V and 6 bases for J; bases not matched to a gene: 7. The chain's CDR3 is CSGGQGSHGYTF. The CDR3 coding sequence is TGCAGCGGTGGACAGGGTTCACATGGCTACACCTTC.

J is TRBJ2-5 and V is TRBV29-1; D not certain. Germline V gene sequence: CDR1 SQVTM, CDR2 ANQGSEA. The CDR3 length is 12 residues. V lost 8 bases to trimming and J lost 1 base, with 11 bases between them. For the CDR3, the DNA is TGCAGCCTCCAGGTATCCCAAGAGACCCAGTACTTC. Translation gives CSLQVSQETQYF. The variable domain in full, with the rest retrieved from reference TRBV29-1 and TRBJ2-5, is SAVISQKPSRDICQRGTSLTIQCQVDSQVTMMFWYRQQPGQSLTLIATANQGSEATYESGFVIDKFPISRPNLTFSTLTVSNMSPEDSSIYLCSLQVSQETQYFGPGTRLLVL.

In this sample, this clonotype turned up many times. CDR3 DNA: TGTGCCAGCAGAGTAGCGGCCGTGAGGGCCGGGGAGCTGTTTTTT. This encodes CASRVAAVRAGELFF. V gene TRBV3-1 combines with J gene TRBJ2-2; D is perhaps TRBD2 (6 bases). V lost 6 bases and J lost 6, with 17 bases in between. CDR1 LGHDT and CDR2 YNNKEL come from the germline V gene (reference sequence). The CDR3 is made up of 15 amino acids. Combining the CDR3 with reference TRBV3-1 and TRBJ2-2 gives the whole variable domain DTAVSQTPKYLVTQMGNDKSIKCEQNLGHDTMYWYKQDSKKFLKIMFSYNNKELIINETVPNRFSPKSPDKAHLNLHINSLELGDSAVYFCASRVAAVRAGELFFGEGSRLTVL.

This clonotype is a singleton in its sample. V and J are TRBV12-3 or TRBV12-4 and TRBJ1-5; D perhaps matches TRBD1 (5 bases). Trimming shortened V by 8 bases and J by 3 bases, and 17 bases separated the two germline ends. The length of the CDR3 is 15 residues. CDR3 loop: CASGGTGGPNQPQHF. The CDR3 DNA reads TGTGCCAGCGGGGGAACCGGGGGACCCAATCAGCCCCAGCATTTT.

Comment on this clonotype: A much bigger clone sits one base away, suggesting this may be a read error. This chain uses TRBV13 with TRBJ1-1; D may be TRBD1 (5 bases). Between the trimmed V and J ends, which lost 4 bases and 7 bases, there was a span of 13 bases. Looked up from germline, CDR1 is PRHDT and CDR2 is FYEKMQ (reference sequence). This CDR3 is 13 amino acids long. CDR3 sequence: CASSSRGTIEAFF. The CDR3 DNA sequence: TGTGCCAGCAGCTCCCGGGGGACTATTGAAGCTTTCTTT.

This clonotype came up many times. This chain joins TRBV5-8 and TRBJ2-7; TRBD1 might be the D (6 bases). V dropped 4 bases and J dropped 3 bases, with 17 bases sitting between them. The CDR3 is 15 amino acids. Germline V gene sequence: CDR1 SGHTS, CDR2 YDEGEE. The CDR3 DNA is TGTGCCAGCAGCCAAACAGGGTCGAACTTCTACGAGCAGTACTTC. Protein sequence: CASSQTGSNFYEQYF.

This chain uses TRBV7-3 with TRBJ2-2; TRBD2 aligns across 7 bases. The CDR3 length is 16 residues. CDR1 is SGHTA and CDR2 is FQGTGA in the germline V gene. With V trimmed by 2 bases and J by 6 bases, 9 bases remained unmatched. The CDR3 protein is CASSLAGLDRSGELFF. CDR3 DNA: TGTGCCAGCAGCTTAGCCGGACTAGACCGTTCCGGGGAGCTGTTTTTT.

This clonotype was counted ten times or more. This chain links TRBV13 with TRBJ2-5; D is undetermined. CDR3 length: 14 amino acids. Germline V gene data show CDR1 as PRHDT and CDR2 as FYEKMQ (reference sequence). V lost 1 base and J 5 bases, leaving 11 bases between the germline ends. In DNA form, the CDR3 reads TGTGCCAGCAGCTTAGCTGTCTTATCGGAGACCCAGTACTTC. Protein sequence: CASSLAVLSETQYF. Combining the CDR3 with reference TRBV13 and TRBJ2-5 gives the whole variable domain AAGVIQSPRHLIKEKRETATLKCYPIPRHDTVYWYQQGPGQDPQFLISFYEKMQSDKGSIPDRFSAQQFSDYHSELNMSSLELGDSALYFCASSLAVLSETQYFGPGTRLLVL.

This chain uses TRBV11-3 with TRBJ2-3; a possible D gene is TRBD1 (6 bases). This CDR3 is built from 18 residues. V shed 0 bases and J shed 5 bases, with 21 bases lying between them. Per germline, CDR1 SGHNT and CDR2 YENEEA. CDR3 coding DNA: TGTGCCAGCAGCTTAGATAGTGCAGGGGAAGATGGTGAAGATACGCAGTATTTT. Its translation is CASSLDSAGEDGEDTQYF. The whole variable domain, filled in from reference TRBV11-3 and TRBJ2-3, reads EAGVVQSPRYKIIEKKQPVAFWCNPISGHNTLYWYLQNLGQGPELLIRYENEEAVDDSQLPKDRFSAERLKGVDSTLKIQPAELGDSAVYLCASSLDSAGEDGEDTQYFGPGTRLTVL.

Worth noting for this clonotype: Possible read error: a much larger clone is one base away. Here the CDR3 omits its conserved ending phenylalanine or tryptophan, so a read error is the likely source. The chain has TRBV5-1 and TRBJ2-7, with TRBD2 as a possible D gene (5 bases). The germline V gene encodes CDR1 SGHRS and CDR2 YFSETQ. The V end lost 2 bases, the J end lost 0 bases, and 12 bases lay between the germline ends. The CDR3 sequence is 15 residues long. This CDR3 reads CASSFDSASSYEQYL. CDR3 bases: TGCGCCAGCAGCTTCGATAGCGCCTCCTCCTACGAGCAGTACCTC.

In regard to this clonotype: A much larger clone lies a single base off, so this may be a read error. The chain has TRBV12-3 or TRBV12-4 and TRBJ1-2; D unresolved. The germline V and J ends were trimmed by 6 bases and 6 bases, with 14 bases remaining between them. This CDR3 spans 13 amino acids. The CDR3 DNA is TGTGCCAGCAGCCAAGCGTCAACCCATGGCTACACCTTC. The encoded protein is CASSQASTHGYTF.

The gene calls are TRBV7-2 and TRBJ1-2; D remains unclear. V lost 5 bases, J lost 2 bases, and 18 bases lay in between. The length of the CDR3 is 16 residues. Germline lookup yields CDR1 SGHTA and CDR2 FQGNSA. The chain's CDR3 is CASSLHEELANYGYTF. The CDR3 DNA reads TGTGCCAGCAGCCTGCACGAGGAGTTGGCGAACTATGGCTACACCTTC.

The chain has TRBV7-9 and TRBJ1-2; D perhaps matches TRBD1 (5 bases). The V gene lost 5 bases and the J gene lost 2 bases, with 21 bases spanning the gap. Per germline, CDR1 SEHNR and CDR2 FQNEAQ (reference sequence). This CDR3 is 17 amino acids long. The CDR3 spells CASSPKPGTGLNYGYTF. The CDR3 nucleotides are TGTGCCAGCAGCCCAAAGCCAGGGACGGGGCTAAACTATGGCTACACCTTC.

Ten or more counts support this clonotype. This chain's CDR3 is CASSQPGATNEKLFF. CDR3 bases: TGCGCCAGCAGCCAACCGGGAGCAACTAATGAAAAACTGTTTTTT. The chain recombines TRBV4-1 with TRBJ1-4; D gene ambiguous. The CDR3 is made up of 15 amino acids. Trimming took 2 bases from V and 0 from J, leaving 7 bases between them. The germline V gene has CDR1 MGHRA and CDR2 YSYEKL.

The V and J genes are TRBV7-9 and TRBJ1-6; 9 bases align to TRBD1. The germline V gene has CDR1 SEHNR and CDR2 FQNEAQ (reference sequence). The CDR3 loop spans 16 amino acids. Losses at the gene ends were 1 base for V and 6 bases for J; bases not matched to a gene: 4. The CDR3 loop is CASSLDTGGGNSPLHF. DNA of the CDR3: TGTGCCAGCAGCTTAGACACAGGGGGCGGTAATTCACCCCTCCACTTT.

This clonotype was observed a few times. The DNA for the CDR3 is TGTGCCAGCGCTCGGTGGGGGCGTAGGTCTGAAGCTTTCTTT. Translated, it gives CASARWGRRSEAFF. The chain carries TRBV2 and TRBJ1-1; weak D call: TRBD1 (6 bases). Per the germline V gene, CDR1 is SNHLY and CDR2 is FYNNEI. Trimming took off 8 bases at V and 6 bases at J, with 19 bases between the two ends. This CDR3 has 14 amino acids. The full variable domain, rest sourced from reference TRBV2 and TRBJ1-1, is EPEVTQTPSHQVTQMGQEVILRCVPISNHLYFYWYRQILGQKVEFLVSFYNNEISEKSEIFDDQFSVERPDGSNFTLKIRSTKLEDSAMYFCASARWGRRSEAFFGQGTRLTVV.

The chain carries TRBV5-4 and TRBJ2-5; 7 nucleotides match TRBD2. Germline loops: CDR1 SGHNT, CDR2 YYREEE (reference sequence). V gave up 4 bases and J gave up 4 bases; unmatched junction bases: 10. The CDR3 totals 15 residues. The chain's CDR3 is CASSLGGGGRETQYF. The DNA of the CDR3 is TGTGCCAGCAGCCTGGGGGGAGGCGGGAGAGAGACCCAGTACTTC.

The V gene is TRBV5-5, the J gene TRBJ1-1; D not certain. The length of the CDR3 is 14 residues. V was clipped by 0 bases and J by 0 bases, with 6 bases between them. CDR1 SGHKS and CDR2 YYEKEE come from the germline V gene (reference sequence). The CDR3 sequence: CASSLVRLNTEAFF. The CDR3 nucleotides read TGTGCCAGCAGCTTGGTGAGGTTGAACACTGAAGCTTTCTTT.

There are a few counts of this clonotype. The rearrangement uses TRBV7-8 and TRBJ2-7, with D tentatively TRBD1 or TRBD2 (6 bases each). Germline assignment: CDR1 SGHVS and CDR2 FQNEAQ. The CDR3 consists of 15 residues. Trimming pared 1 base from V and 0 bases from J, leaving 10 bases between. The CDR3 DNA is TGTGCCAGCAGCTTAGGGCCGGGGGCCTCCTACGAGCAGTACTTC. It is translated as CASSLGPGASYEQYF.

This rearrangement joins TRBV7-3 to TRBJ2-1, with 11 bases that match TRBD1. Germline V gives CDR1 SGHTA, CDR2 FQGTGA. This CDR3 comprises 16 residues. V was pared by 5 bases and J by 8 bases, with 11 bases of the junction left unmatched. The CDR3 DNA follows: TGTGCCAGCAGCCCCCGCCCGGGACAGGGGGGGCATGAGCAGTTCTTC. It is translated as CASSPRPGQGGHEQFF.